This is a list of T cell receptor beta chains from one sample in a study of cytomegalovirus exposure and HLA in healthy donors. TCRdb's table, derived via immunoSEQ multiplex PCR, lists solely in-frame clones and lacks some. Of roughly 160,000 clones in the sample, about two thirds were seen once. The sample consisted of PBMCs. The receptor set was obtained from a woman aged 25 to 39 in good health and CMV-seronegative. CDR3s include the opening cysteine and the closing phenylalanine or tryptophan. Each record gives: D gene, J gene, clone size, V gene, CDR3 DNA, CDR3 protein. The D gene is left open where the match is weak. Size tells how often a clone was seen (once, few, many) or the class of an expanded clone, and some rows leave it out.

>TRBD1|TRBJ1-2|once|TRBV28
TGTGCCAGCTCCGGACAGGGGGACGGCTACACCTTC
CASSGQGDGYTF
>TRBD1|TRBJ2-7|once|TRBV9
TGTGCCAGCAGCGTTGGACAGGGAACCTTTAACGAGCAGTACTTC
CASSVGQGTFNEQYF
>TRBD1|TRBJ2-7|once|TRBV19
TGTGCCAGTAGTATAACACAGGGGGCATTCGAGCAGTACTTC
CASSITQGAFEQYF
>NA|TRBJ2-1|NA|TRBV29-1
TGCAGCGTTGAAACCGGGGGGCCGAATGAGCAGTTCTTC
CSVETGGPNEQFF
>NA|TRBJ1-5|NA|TRBV2
TGTGCCAGCAGGGGTCACAGCGGGCGGCAGCCCCAGCATTTT
CASRGHSGRQPQHF
>NA|TRBJ2-7|NA|TRBV6-5
TGTGCCAGCAGGAGGACAGCGAGCTCCTACGAGCAGTACTTC
CASRRTASSYEQYF
>NA|TRBJ1-5|NA|TRBV5-1
TGCGCCAGCAGCTCCGGGATGGGCGGGCCCCAGCATTTT
CASSSGMGGPQHF
>NA|TRBJ1-5|NA|TRBV19
TGTGCCAGTACCTCTTGGAGGGGACGACTCAATCAGCCCCAGCATTTT
CASTSWRGRLNQPQHF
>NA|TRBJ2-5|NA|TRBV4-1
TGCGCCAGCAGCCAAGCAGGGGGGGAGACCCAGTACTTC
CASSQAGGETQYF
>NA|TRBJ2-5|NA|TRBV2
TGTGCCAGCAGTGAAACCTCTGGAGCGAGGTCGGCCCAGTACTTC
CASSETSGARSAQYF
>NA|TRBJ1-1|few|TRBV7-3
TGTGCCAGCAGCTTAAAGCCCGCAGGGGAGACTGAAGCTTTCTTT
CASSLKPAGETEAFF
>NA|TRBJ1-6|once|TRBV4-3
TGCGCCAGCAGCCAATCTACTCTCGGAGAGTCACCCCTCCACTTT
CASSQSTLGESPLHF
>NA|TRBJ1-6|NA|TRBV28
TGTGCCACTAGACGGGGGGCCTCCTATAATTCACCCCTCCACTTT
CATRRGASYNSPLHF
>NA|TRBJ1-4|once|TRBV29-1
TGCAGCGCCGGCCGGGGGACTAATGAAAAACTGTTTTTT
CSAGRGTNEKLFF
>TRBD2|TRBJ2-3|NA|TRBV7-2
TGTGCCAGCAGCTTGGGGGGGGGTGACACAGATACGCAGTATTTT
CASSLGGGDTDTQYF
>NA|TRBJ2-7|NA|TRBV29-1
TGCAGCGTTTTTCAGGGCACCTACGAGCAGTACTTC
CSVFQGTYEQYF
>NA|TRBJ2-7|NA|TRBV20-1
TGCAGTGGGCAGGCTGGCTACGAGCAGTACTTC
CSGQAGYEQYF
>NA|TRBJ2-1|NA|TRBV28
TGTGCCGCTAGGGGCAGGATCACCTACAATGAGCAGTTCTTC
CAARGRITYNEQFF
>NA|TRBJ1-2|NA|TRBV4-3
TGCGCCAGCAGCCAAGGTCTACGGGATACTAACTATGGCTACACCTTC
CASSQGLRDTNYGYTF
>NA|TRBJ2-1|NA|TRBV29-1
TGCAGCGTTGAGGGCGGGGACGAAGACAATGAGCAGTTCTTC
CSVEGGDEDNEQFF
>NA|TRBJ2-7|NA|TRBV5-1
TGCGCCAGCAGGTTCCAATACGAGCAGTACTTC
CASRFQYEQYF
>TRBD1|TRBJ1-5|NA|TRBV7-2
TGTGCCAGCAGCCCACGGGACAGGGGAGACGATCAGCCCCAGCATTTT
CASSPRDRGDDQPQHF
>NA|TRBJ2-1|NA|TRBV6-4
TGTGCCAGCAGCGCAAACGGGGGAGCCTACAATGAGCAGTTCTTC
CASSANGGAYNEQFF
>TRBD1|TRBJ2-7|NA|TRBV13
TGTGCCAGCAGCTTATCCGGGACAGGGGATTTCGAGCAGTACTTC
CASSLSGTGDFEQYF
>NA|TRBJ2-2|once|TRBV7-6
TGTGCCAGCAGTCCGGGGGGCTTCGGGGAGCTGTTTTTT
CASSPGGFGELFF
>TRBD1|TRBJ1-4|NA|TRBV14
TGTGCCAGCAGCAAAACAGGGGTAGAAGAAAAACTGTTTTTT
CASSKTGVEEKLFF
>TRBD1|TRBJ1-2|NA|TRBV27
TGTGCCAGCAGTTTGGGACAGGGGGCAGGTGGCTACACCTTC
CASSLGQGAGGYTF
>TRBD2|TRBJ2-7|NA|TRBV7-6
TGTGCCAGCAGCTCGAACCCCGGGACTAGCGGGAGCGAGCAGTACTTC
CASSSNPGTSGSEQYF
>NA|TRBJ1-1|NA|TRBV7-8
TGTGCCAGCAGCCCGGACAGACTGAACACTGAAGCTTTCTTT
CASSPDRLNTEAFF
>TRBD2|TRBJ2-1|once|TRBV9
TGTGCCAGCAGCGTAGGGGGCGGGAGAAACAATGAGCAGTTCTTC
CASSVGGGRNNEQFF
>TRBD1|TRBJ2-5|NA|TRBV7-9
TGTGCCAGCAGCTCGGGACAGAGGTTTTGGACCCAGTACTTC
CASSSGQRFWTQYF
>NA|TRBJ2-7|NA|TRBV27
TGTGCCAGCAGTTTAGTAGGCGGGACCCCGACCTACGAGCAGTACTTC
CASSLVGGTPTYEQYF
>NA|TRBJ1-2|NA|TRBV28
TGTGCCAGCAGTTCCCGGACACGAGCTAACTATGGCTACACCTTC
CASSSRTRANYGYTF
>TRBD1|TRBJ2-1|once|TRBV27
TGTGCCAGCAGTTTCACAGGGGCCCCTTACAATGAGCAGTTCTTC
CASSFTGAPYNEQFF
>TRBD1|TRBJ1-1|NA|TRBV5-4
TGTGCCAGCAGCCTCGAGACAGGGAAGGGGGTAGCTTTCTTT
CASSLETGKGVAFF
>NA|TRBJ1-3|NA|TRBV7-2
TGTGCCAGCAGCTTAGGTGGTGGACAGAACACCATATATTTT
CASSLGGGQNTIYF
>NA|TRBJ1-5|NA|TRBV19
TGTGCCAGTAGTAAGCTCCAGGGTGGCAATCAGCCCCAGCATTTT
CASSKLQGGNQPQHF
>NA|TRBJ1-6|few|TRBV6-5
TGTGCCAGCAGTTACTTCGGACAGTCAATTTCACCCCTCCACTTT
CASSYFGQSISPLHF
>NA|TRBJ2-7|NA|TRBV29-1
TGCAGCGTCACTGACGGGGAGCAGTACTTC
CSVTDGEQYF
>TRBD2|TRBJ2-3|NA|TRBV4-3
TGCGCCAGCAGTCGTACCGGGACTAGCGGCACAGATACGCAGTATTTT
CASSRTGTSGTDTQYF
>TRBD1|TRBJ2-7|NA|TRBV7-2
TGTGCCAGCAGCTACGGGACAGGGGCTCCCTACGAGCAGTACTTC
CASSYGTGAPYEQYF
>NA|TRBJ2-4|once|TRBV30
TGTGCCTGGGCAGGGGACCGAAACATTCAGTACTTC
CAWAGDRNIQYF
>NA|TRBJ1-3|NA|TRBV7-9
TGTGCCAGCAGCTTAGGGGGGCTTGGAAACACCATATATTTT
CASSLGGLGNTIYF
>TRBD1|TRBJ1-1|NA|TRBV7-3
TGTGCCAGCAGCGTAGACAGGGTTGGCACTGAAGCTTTCTTT
CASSVDRVGTEAFF
>TRBD2|TRBJ2-3|NA|TRBV28
TGTGCCAGCAGTCAGGGACTAGCGGGGGTGGATACGCAGTATTTT
CASSQGLAGVDTQYF
>TRBD1|TRBJ2-7|few|TRBV6-5
TGTGCCAGCAGTCTCCAACAGGGGGCAGGGGAGCAGTACTTC
CASSLQQGAGEQYF
>NA|TRBJ2-3|NA|TRBV20-1
TGCAGTGCGGAGGACACAGATACGCAGTATTTT
CSAEDTDTQYF
>NA|TRBJ1-1|few|TRBV5-1
TGCGCCAGCAGCTTGTGGAGCGTATCGGACACTGAAGCTTTCTTT
CASSLWSVSDTEAFF
>NA|TRBJ2-1|NA|TRBV7-2
TGTGCCAGCAGCTTAGTGTGGGGGCAAGCCAATGAGCAGTTCTTC
CASSLVWGQANEQFF